This entry features one TCR beta chain sequence. These data come from a study of T cell responses to AZD1222 COVID-19 vaccine. Between the trimmed V and J ends, which lost 1 base and 7 bases, there was a span of 4 bases. This CDR3 is 11 amino acids long. Germline V gives CDR1 LGHNT, CDR2 FRNRAP. Only in-frame clones appear in the TCRdb table, and some are missing; sequencing was by immunoSEQ multiplex PCR. The profile shows roughly 150,000 clones, around 90% of them singletons. The sequence was obtained from an adult in good health. The sample in question was peripheral blood, obtained on day 0 of AZD1222 vaccination. The rearrangement links TRBV12-5 to TRBJ1-1; D remains ambiguous. The CDR3 DNA follows: TGTGCTAGTGGTTTGGGGAGTGAAGCTTTCTTT. It is translated as CASGLGSEAFF.